The present T cell receptor beta chain was sequenced within a study of siplizumab effects on memory and regulatory T cells. Study-wide findings and caveats: Alloreactive sequences whose origin lay in unstimulated CD4+ memory cells were significantly reduced by siplizumab. Alloreactive clones mapping to unstimulated subsets formed only a minor fraction. Left unconfirmed was the suppressive function of proliferating Tregs from siplizumab cultures.

Comment on this clone: No antigen is known for it.

The CDR3 contains 17 residues. J was trimmed by 4 bases and V by 10 bases; bases with no gene match: 13. Germline CDR1 LNHDA, CDR2 SQIVND (reference sequence). TCRdb's copy holds only in-frame clones and misses some; the assay was immunoSEQ multiplex PCR. The sample gives about 110,000 clones, around 90% of which show up once; approximately 0.73% is in the top ten. Input material: Tregs sorted from blood. The sequence derives from a human donor in good health. The chain recombines TRBV19 with TRBJ2-6; 10 positions match TRBD1. CDR3 residues: CATRTGQGVEGANVLTF. CDR3 nucleotides: TGTGCCACCAGGACTGGACAGGGGGTGGAAGGGGCCAACGTCCTGACTTTC. Variable domain in full (rest from reference TRBV19 and TRBJ2-6): DGGITQSPKYLFRKEGQNVTLSCEQNLNHDAMYWYRQDPGQGLRLIYYSQIVNDFQKGDIAEGYSVSREKKESFPLTVTSAQKNPTAFYLCATRTGQGVEGANVLTFGAGSRLTVL.